This record concerns one T cell receptor beta chain sequence. Original processing notes: Reference gene primers were amplified, and this amplification served to estimate nucleated cell counts. Sequencing was performed with immunoSEQ multiplex PCR; in TCRdb, only in-frame clones are kept and a portion is missing. V and J calls and clone size are as listed in that table; D and trimming were resolved from the DNA. The data contain 55,000 to 75,000 clones, roughly 80% of them singletons. This entry comes from a study of blood T cell repertoires in COVID-19. Study in general: COVID-19 samples, acute and convalescent, were from the United States, Italy and Spain. The analysed material was cDNA or gDNA that came from T cells, B-cell-depleted T cells, or PBMCs.

V shed 6 bases and J 4 bases; nucleotides not matched to a gene: 6. Germline assignment: CDR1 SGHNT and CDR2 YENEEA. CDR3 length: 14 amino acids. The TCR sequence derives from a man in his 70s with acute or convalescent COVID-19. The specimen was peripheral blood. The rearrangement uses TRBV11-3 and TRBJ2-5; 9 bases fit TRBD1. The CDR3 DNA is TGTGCCAGCAGTAAAACAGGGGGCGGAGAGACCCAGTACTTC. It is translated as CASSKTGGGETQYF. The variable domain in full, with the rest retrieved from reference TRBV11-3 and TRBJ2-5, is EAGVVQSPRYKIIEKKQPVAFWCNPISGHNTLYWYLQNLGQGPELLIRYENEEAVDDSQLPKDRFSAERLKGVDSTLKIQPAELGDSAVYLCASSKTGGGETQYFGPGTRLLVL.